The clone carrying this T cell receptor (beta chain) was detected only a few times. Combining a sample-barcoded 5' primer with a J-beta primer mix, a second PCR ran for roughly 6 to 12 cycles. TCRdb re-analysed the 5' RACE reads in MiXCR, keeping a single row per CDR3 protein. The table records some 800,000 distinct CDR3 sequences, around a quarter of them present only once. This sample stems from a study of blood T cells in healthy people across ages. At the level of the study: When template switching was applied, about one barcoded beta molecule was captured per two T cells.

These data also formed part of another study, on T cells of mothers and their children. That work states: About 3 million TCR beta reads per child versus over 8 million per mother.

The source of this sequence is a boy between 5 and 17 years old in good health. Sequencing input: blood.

In nucleotides, the CDR3 is TGTGCCAGCAGTTCCTCGGGGAGGGCCCTCCGCACAGATACGCAGTATTTT. Its translation: CASSSSGRALRTDTQYF. The chain carries TRBV28 and TRBJ2-3; 7 bases map to TRBD2. CDR1 MDHEN and CDR2 SYDVKM come from the germline V gene. V shed 4 bases, J shed 1 base, and the junction held 11 bases outside the gene matches. CDR3 length: 17 residues.